The source of this T cell receptor (beta chain) is a study of cytomegalovirus exposure and HLA in healthy donors. Germline V lookup: CDR1 LGHNA, CDR2 YNFKEQ. Trimming shortened V by 0 bases and J by 6 bases, and 16 bases separated the two germline ends. The CDR3 has 16 residues. The PCR made use of 60 Vbeta and 13 Jbeta primers. TCRdb's table, derived via immunoSEQ multiplex PCR, lists solely in-frame clones and lacks some. The sample includes 150,000 to 200,000 clones, around 80% seen only once; the top ten take about 1.1%. This sequence originates from a woman aged 35 to 49 in good health and CMV-seronegative. The rearrangement uses TRBV4-2 and TRBJ2-3; D may be TRBD2 (6 bases). Sequenced: PBMCs. The CDR3 region has the DNA TGTGCCAGCAGCCAAGAAGAGCGGGTCCCCACGGATACGCAGTATTTT. This translates into CASSQEERVPTDTQYF.